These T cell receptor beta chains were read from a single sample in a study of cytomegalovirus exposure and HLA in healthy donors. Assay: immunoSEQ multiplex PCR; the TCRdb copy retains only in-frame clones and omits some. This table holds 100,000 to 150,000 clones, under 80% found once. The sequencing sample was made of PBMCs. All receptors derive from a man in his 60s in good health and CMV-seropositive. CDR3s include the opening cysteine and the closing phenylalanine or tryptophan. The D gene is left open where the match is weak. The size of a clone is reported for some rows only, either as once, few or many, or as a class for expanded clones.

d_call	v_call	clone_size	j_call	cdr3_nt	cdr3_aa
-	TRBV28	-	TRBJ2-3	TGTGCCAGCAGTTTCCTAAAGCGGGATACGCAGTATTTT	CASSFLKRDTQYF
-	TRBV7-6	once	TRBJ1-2	TGTGCCAGCAGCCCCGACAGTGTTGGGCATGGCTACACCTTC	CASSPDSVGHGYTF
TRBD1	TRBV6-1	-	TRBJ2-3	TGTGCCAGCAGACCGGACAGGGTGTCCGATACGCAGTATTTT	CASRPDRVSDTQYF
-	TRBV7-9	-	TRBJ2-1	TGTGCCAGCAGCTTCGGTCCTAGTCTTGGTGAGCAGTTCTTC	CASSFGPSLGEQFF
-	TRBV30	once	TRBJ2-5	TGTGCCTGGAGGCAGGACCAAGAGACCCAGTACTTC	CAWRQDQETQYF
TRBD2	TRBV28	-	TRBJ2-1	TGTGCCAGCAGTTTTCTAGCGGGAAACAATGAGCAGTTCTTC	CASSFLAGNNEQFF
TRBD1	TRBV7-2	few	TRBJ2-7	TGTGCCAGCAGCTTAGCTGGGACAGGACCTTCCTCCTACGAGCAGTACTTC	CASSLAGTGPSSYEQYF
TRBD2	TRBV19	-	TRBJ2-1	TGTGCCAGTAGTTTCACTAGCGGGGGGGCCAATAAGAGGGCGACGGATGAGCAGTTCTTC	CASSFTSGGANKRATDEQFF
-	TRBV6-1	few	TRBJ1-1	TGTGCCAGCAGTGGGCATGGTGAAGCTTTCTTT	CASSGHGEAFF
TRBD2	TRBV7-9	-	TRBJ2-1	TGTGCCAGCAGCTTCCTCGCGGGAGGGTCGATTAATGAGCAGTTCTTC	CASSFLAGGSINEQFF
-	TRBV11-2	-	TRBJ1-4	TGTGCCAGCAGCTTAGAACCAATGGGACTTTCAGAAAAACTGTTTTTT	CASSLEPMGLSEKLFF
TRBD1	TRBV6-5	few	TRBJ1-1	TGTGCCAGCAGTTACGGGACAGGGGAGACTGAAGCTTTCTTT	CASSYGTGETEAFF
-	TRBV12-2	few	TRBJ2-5	TGTGCAAGTCGCTTAGGGGGGGAAGAGACCCAGTACTTC	CASRLGGEETQYF
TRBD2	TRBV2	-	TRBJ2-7	TGTGCCAGCAGCTCGACTAGCGTAATTACCTACGAGCAGTACTTC	CASSSTSVITYEQYF
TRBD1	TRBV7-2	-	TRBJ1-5	TGTGCCAGCAGCTTAGACAGGGGCGGCCTCAATCAGCCCCAGCATTTT	CASSLDRGGLNQPQHF
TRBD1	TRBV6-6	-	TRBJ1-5	TGTGCCAGCAGTTATAATGAGGGACAGAATCAGCCCCAGCATTTT	CASSYNEGQNQPQHF
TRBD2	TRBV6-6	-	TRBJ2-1	TGTGCCAGCAGCCTCGGACTAGCGGGAAATATGGGTGAGCAGTTCTTC	CASSLGLAGNMGEQFF
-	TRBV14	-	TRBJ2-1	TGTGCCAGCAGCCAGCGAGTCCACAATGAGCAGTTCTTC	CASSQRVHNEQFF
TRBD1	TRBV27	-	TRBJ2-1	TGTGCCAGTGGGGTAGGGACAGGGGGCTATAATGAGCAGTTCTTC	CASGVGTGGYNEQFF
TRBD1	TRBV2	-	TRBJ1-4	TGTGCCAGCAGCGAGGGACAGGGAGGGGAAAAACTGTTTTTT	CASSEGQGGEKLFF
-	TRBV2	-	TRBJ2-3	TGTGCCAGCCGAACCGACATGTTTACGCAGTATTTT	CASRTDMFTQYF
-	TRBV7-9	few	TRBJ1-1	TGTGCCAGCAGCTGGTTGACAGGCGAGGCTGAAGCTTTCTTT	CASSWLTGEAEAFF
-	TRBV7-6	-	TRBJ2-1	TGTGCCAGCAGCTTAAGGAGCGGTTGGGATGAGCAGTTCTTC	CASSLRSGWDEQFF
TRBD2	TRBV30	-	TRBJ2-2	TGTGCCTGGAAGGGACTAGCAAGCACCGGGGAGCTGTTTTTT	CAWKGLASTGELFF
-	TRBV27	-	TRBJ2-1	TGTGCCAGCAGTCCAACTAAGGCCGAGCAGTTCTTC	CASSPTKAEQFF
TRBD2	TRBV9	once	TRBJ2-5	TGTGCCAGCAGCGATCAGCCACTAGCGGGTCAAGAGACCCAGTACTTC	CASSDQPLAGQETQYF
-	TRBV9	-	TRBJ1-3	TGTGTCAGCAGCGTAACCTCACCAGGGGCTGGGGTAGGAAACACCATATATTTT	CVSSVTSPGAGVGNTIYF
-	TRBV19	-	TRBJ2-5	TGTGCCAGTAGTATAGAGGGGGGAGGCGGAGAGACCCAGTACTTC	CASSIEGGGGETQYF
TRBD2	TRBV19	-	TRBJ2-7	TGTGCCAGTAGTACCCCGGCAGCGGGGTCCACCATTGGCGAGCAGTACTTC	CASSTPAAGSTIGEQYF
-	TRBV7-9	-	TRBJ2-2	TGTGCCAGCAGCTTACAGACAGCGAACACCGGGGAGCTGTTTTTT	CASSLQTANTGELFF
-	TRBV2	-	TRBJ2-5	TGTGCCAGCACCCGGGACTACCAAGAGACCCAGTACTTC	CASTRDYQETQYF
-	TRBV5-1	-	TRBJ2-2	TGCGCCAGCAGCTTGTATAGGAGATCGAACACCGGGGAGCTGTTTTTT	CASSLYRRSNTGELFF
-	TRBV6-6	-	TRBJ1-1	TGTGCCAGCAGTTCCCGGGGGGGGCTGGCTGAAGCTTTCTTT	CASSSRGGLAEAFF
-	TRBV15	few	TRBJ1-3	TGTGCCACCAGCTCTGACAGGCTAGAAGGAAACACCATATATTTT	CATSSDRLEGNTIYF
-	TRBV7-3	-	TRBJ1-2	TGTGCCAGCAGCTTAGGTCCGCGCGAAGGCTACACCTTC	CASSLGPREGYTF
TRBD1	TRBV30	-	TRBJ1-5	TGTGCCTGGAGTGTACAGACAGGGGGCGACCAGCCCCAGCATTTT	CAWSVQTGGDQPQHF
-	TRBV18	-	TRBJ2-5	TGTGCCAGCTCACTCCGACAGAGGGAGACCCAGTACTTC	CASSLRQRETQYF
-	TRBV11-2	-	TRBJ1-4	TGTGCCAGCAGCCTGGGACAACCAGCGTTAAAACTGTTTTTT	CASSLGQPALKLFF
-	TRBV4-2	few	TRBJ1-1	TGTGCCAGCAGCCAACTCCGGGACTCCGGAGGAACTGAAGCTTTCTTT	CASSQLRDSGGTEAFF
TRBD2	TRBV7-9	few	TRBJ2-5	TGTGCCAGCAGGGGTAGCGGGGGGACGACCCGGGAGACCCAGTACTTC	CASRGSGGTTRETQYF
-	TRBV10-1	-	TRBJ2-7	TGCGCCAGCAGTGATTCAGGAGGACGCTCCTACGAGCAGTACTTC	CASSDSGGRSYEQYF
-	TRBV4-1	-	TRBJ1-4	TGCGCCAGCAGCTATTCGAGGATGGGTTGGGAAAAACTGTTTTTT	CASSYSRMGWEKLFF
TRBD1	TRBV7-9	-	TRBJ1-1	TGTGCCAGCAGCACTTTCCGGGACAGGGGAGAGGGAGCTGAAGCTTTCTTT	CASSTFRDRGEGAEAFF
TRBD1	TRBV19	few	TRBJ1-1	TGTGCCAGTATCGCCACAGGGGGGAACACTGAAGCTTTCTTT	CASIATGGNTEAFF
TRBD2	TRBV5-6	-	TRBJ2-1	TGTGCCAGCAGCTGGGGGGAGGGGCGCGGGAATGAGCAGTTCTTC	CASSWGEGRGNEQFF
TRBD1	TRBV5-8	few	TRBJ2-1	TGTGCCAGCAGCCCGGGACAGATGAGAGACAATGAGCAGTTCTTC	CASSPGQMRDNEQFF
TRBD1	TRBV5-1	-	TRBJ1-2	TGCGCCAGCACCGGGGACAGAGCGTATGGCTACACCTTC	CASTGDRAYGYTF
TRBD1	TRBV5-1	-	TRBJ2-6	TGCGCCAGCAGCCCCGGACAGGGGATCCCTGGGGCCAACGTCCTGACTTTC	CASSPGQGIPGANVLTF
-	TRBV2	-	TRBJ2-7	TGTGCCAGCAGTGAAGCGGCAGGGTCCTCCTACGAGCAGTACTTC	CASSEAAGSSYEQYF
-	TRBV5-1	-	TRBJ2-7	TGCGCCAGCAGCGGGGCCTCGGGCAGAAACGAGCAGTACTTC	CASSGASGRNEQYF
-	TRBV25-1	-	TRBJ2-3	TGTGCCAGCAGTGACAGGGGTGCGGCAGATACGCAGTATTTT	CASSDRGAADTQYF
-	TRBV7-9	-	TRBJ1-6	TGTGCCAGCAGCTTAGAGGACAGCGAACCTTCCTCCTATAATTCACCCCTCCACTTT	CASSLEDSEPSSYNSPLHF
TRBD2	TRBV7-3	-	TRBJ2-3	TGTGCCAGCAGCCCCCGGACTAGCGGGAGTCCAGCAGATACGCAGTATTTT	CASSPRTSGSPADTQYF
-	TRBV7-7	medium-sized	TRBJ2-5	TGTGCCAGCAGCCCTCGGGAACAAGAGACCCAGTACTTC	CASSPREQETQYF
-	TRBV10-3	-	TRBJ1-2	TGTGCCATCAGTGCGGCAGGGGAAGGAAATGGCTACACCTTC	CAISAAGEGNGYTF